The T cell receptor beta chain described here comes from a study of cytotoxic CD8 clonotypes in ibrutinib-treated CLL. Study in general: Some 25 partial and 2 complete responses; at median about 63 months, 14 remitted, roughly 12 progressed.

V dropped 4 bases and J dropped 2 bases, with 19 bases sitting between them. Germline values: CDR1 SGHRS, CDR2 YFSETQ. The CDR3 has 17 amino acids. Findings and caveats of the study: The clonality went up when patients responded to ibrutinib and dropped back toward baseline at progression. Circulating CD8+ T-cell counts were tracked by baseline clonality, which exceeded that of age-matched healthy donors. Treatment left the uncommon public clonotypes either contracted or stable in frequency.

On this clone itself: Its antigen is not known.

Repertoires were generated with immunoSEQ multiplex PCR, while TCRdb's copy carries only in-frame clones and drops some. This repertoire shows roughly 42,000 clones, roughly 65% found once; its top ten account for about 7%. Sample: PBMCs, taken at disease progression, from a patient treated with ibrutinib. The receptor comes from a human donor with chronic lymphocytic leukemia. J is TRBJ1-5 and V is TRBV5-1; D not certain. This CDR3 reads CASSLKPDFDGNQPQHF. The CDR3 DNA sequence: TGCGCCAGCAGCCTGAAACCCGACTTCGACGGCAATCAGCCCCAGCATTTT.